This T cell receptor beta chain derives from a study of graft-versus-host responses after intestinal transplantation. Overall study context: Recipients were given multivisceral, liver-intestinal, or isolated intestinal transplants. The whole recipient group had anti-thymocyte globulin induction followed by tacrolimus and steroids for around three years. Study-wide results and caveats: Some GvH clones were seen earlier in gut or blood, suggesting intestinal origin. Early declines in HvG clones that occurred post-transplant were associated with peak circulating GvH clone levels.

Here immunoSEQ multiplex PCR was the method, and the copy in TCRdb shows in-frame clones only, minus some. The sample lists about 94,000 clones, 90% to 95% occurring once. Germline assignment: CDR1 LGHNA and CDR2 YSLEER. Trimming took 4 bases from V and 6 from J; bases not matched to a gene: 3. The CDR3 sequence is 14 residues long. Regarding this clone: No antigen is known for it.

The receptor comes from a human donor who received an intestinal transplant. The sequenced sample was unstimulated CD8+ T cells sorted from spleen or lymph node cells, obtained before intestinal transplant. The V call is TRBV4-3, the J call TRBJ2-1; 10 bases are a match to TRBD1. This chain's CDR3 is CASSRTGGGNEQFF. Written as DNA, the CDR3 is TGCGCCAGCAGCCGGACAGGGGGGGGCAATGAGCAGTTCTTC.